This T cell receptor beta chain derives from a study of blood T cell repertoires in COVID-19. This clone appeared a single time. Clones were sequenced by immunoSEQ multiplex PCR, and TCRdb holds only the in-frame ones, with some missing. The sample contains some 19,000 clones, roughly 90% of which appear only once. This CDR3 has 13 residues. After removal of 3 bases from V and 15 bases from J, the junction contained 11 bases not matched to a gene. CDR1 is LNHDA and CDR2 is SQIVND in the germline V gene (reference sequence). The source material was peripheral blood. The chain employs TRBV19 and TRBJ2-3; the match to TRBD1 covers 8 bases. The sequence derives from a human donor in a cohort sampled during active COVID-19. The donor label of this sample is uncertain. The CDR3 DNA is TGTGCCAGTAGTATGGACAGGGAAAAACCTCAATATTTT. Amino acids: CASSMDREKPQYF. Based on the CDR3 plus reference TRBV19 and TRBJ2-3, the full variable domain is DGGITQSPKYLFRKEGQNVTLSCEQNLNHDAMYWYRQDPGQGLRLIYYSQIVNDFQKGDIAEGYSVSREKKESFPLTVTSAQKNPTAFYLCASSMDREKPQYFGPGTRLTVL.